The following is a T cell receptor (beta chain) sequence with its context. The V segment lost 1 base and the J segment 7 bases; nucleotides outside the gene matches: 4. This CDR3 spans 15 amino acids. Germline V gives CDR1 SGHRS, CDR2 YFSETQ. The data were produced by immunoSEQ multiplex PCR, yet TCRdb's version contains in-frame clones alone and is incomplete. The data contain roughly 120,000 clones, around 88% of them seen just once; the ten biggest clones take up about 8.8%. The data belong to a study of T cell responses to AZD1222 COVID-19 vaccine. The specimen was peripheral blood, collected on day 0 of AZD1222 vaccination. The origin of this receptor is an adult in good health. This sequence joins TRBV5-1 and TRBJ1-6; 8 nucleotides line up with TRBD1. CDR3 sequence (DNA): TGCGCCAGCAGCTTGACAGGGGGGAAGAATTCACCCCTCCACTTT. Translation: CASSLTGGKNSPLHF.